This is a list of T cell receptor beta chains from one sample in a study of radiation and T cells in renal cell carcinoma. TCRdb's copy holds only in-frame clones and misses some; the assay was immunoSEQ multiplex PCR. The sample includes approximately 120,000 clones, about four fifths of them seen just once. Specimen: blood, collected from a patient whose treatment included radiotherapy and nephrectomy. The receptor set was obtained from a woman in her sixties with renal cell carcinoma. CDR3s include the opening cysteine and the closing phenylalanine or tryptophan. D genes are given only for firm matches. Only some rows state a clone size, as once, few, many or a class for expanded clones.

V: TRBV7-9; D: -; J: TRBJ1-4; size: once; DNA: TGTGCCAGCAGCTTAGAGGCCGGTGAAAAACTGTTTTTT; CDR3: CASSLEAGEKLFF
V: TRBV15; D: -; J: TRBJ2-5; size: -; DNA: TGTGCCACCAGCAGAGAACTCCAGGAGACCCAGTACTTC; CDR3: CATSRELQETQYF
V: TRBV6-6; D: TRBD1; J: TRBJ2-2; size: -; DNA: TGTGCCAGCAGTTGGACAGGAGTTAACACCGGGGAGCTGTTTTTT; CDR3: CASSWTGVNTGELFF
V: TRBV19; D: TRBD2; J: TRBJ2-7; size: -; DNA: TGTGCCAGTAGGCGAAAGGGACTAGCGGGTTACGAGCAGTACTTC; CDR3: CASRRKGLAGYEQYF
V: TRBV9; D: -; J: TRBJ1-3; size: -; DNA: TGTGCCAGCAGCCCTAACAGGTTCTCTGGAAACACCATATATTTT; CDR3: CASSPNRFSGNTIYF
V: TRBV19; D: -; J: TRBJ1-3; size: -; DNA: TGTGCCAGTAGTATGAGGCTCTCTGGAAACACCATATATTTT; CDR3: CASSMRLSGNTIYF
V: TRBV19; D: TRBD1; J: TRBJ2-7; size: -; DNA: TGTGCCAGTAGTTTGGGACAGGGGTACGAGCAGTACTTC; CDR3: CASSLGQGYEQYF
V: TRBV4-2; D: -; J: TRBJ2-7; size: -; DNA: TGTGCCAGCAGCCAAGGGGGGGCCGGGACAAACTACGAGCAGTACTTC; CDR3: CASSQGGAGTNYEQYF
V: TRBV29-1; D: TRBD2; J: TRBJ2-7; size: -; DNA: TGCAGCGCACTAGCGAACCCCTACGAGCAGTACTTC; CDR3: CSALANPYEQYF
V: TRBV10-3; D: -; J: TRBJ2-5; size: -; DNA: TGTGCCATCAGACAGGCGCCTCAAGAGACCCAGTACTTC; CDR3: CAIRQAPQETQYF
V: TRBV7-6; D: -; J: TRBJ1-1; size: -; DNA: TGTGCCAGCAGCCCTCAGCCCGGGTTGAGCACTGAAGCTTTCTTT; CDR3: CASSPQPGLSTEAFF
V: TRBV4-3; D: -; J: TRBJ2-7; size: -; DNA: TGCGCCAGCAGCCAAGATCTCTGGCAGGGATACGAGCAGTACTTC; CDR3: CASSQDLWQGYEQYF
V: TRBV5-8; D: -; J: TRBJ2-7; size: -; DNA: TGTGCCAGCAGCTTCCTGAGAGGATGGGACGAGCAGTACTTC; CDR3: CASSFLRGWDEQYF
V: TRBV28; D: -; J: TRBJ2-6; size: -; DNA: TGTGCCAGCAGCCGACCGGGGGTCGGGGCCAACGTCCTGACTTTC; CDR3: CASSRPGVGANVLTF
V: TRBV29-1; D: -; J: TRBJ1-1; size: few; DNA: TGCAGCGCAGGTTTAGGGAACACTGAAGCTTTCTTT; CDR3: CSAGLGNTEAFF
V: TRBV6-1; D: -; J: TRBJ1-2; size: -; DNA: TGTGCCAGCAGTGATGGGGTGGGCGGCTACACCTTC; CDR3: CASSDGVGGYTF
V: TRBV28; D: -; J: TRBJ1-1; size: -; DNA: TGTGCCAGCAGTGTAGGTGGGGGGAGCACTGAAGCTTTCTTT; CDR3: CASSVGGGSTEAFF
V: TRBV5-1; D: -; J: TRBJ1-1; size: few; DNA: TGCGCCAGCAGCGTCCGGGAAGGTGGAAACACTGAAGCTTTCTTT; CDR3: CASSVREGGNTEAFF